This TCR beta chain was recorded in a study of shared clonotypes between healthy human individuals. Whole-study results and caveats: Shared across a few donors were about 4.8% of the naive CD4 clonotypes.

Assay: immunoSEQ multiplex PCR; the TCRdb copy retains only in-frame clones and omits some. The sample has millions of clones; about 95% are singletons. As concerns this clone: The antigen remains undetermined.

The ends were cut back, 4 bases at V and 1 base at J, with 16 bases in the middle. Germline assignment: CDR1 SGHAT and CDR2 FQDESV (reference sequence). The CDR3 has 16 residues. Sequenced material: naive CD4+ T cells sorted from blood. The subset is: CD45RA+ positively selected. The source is a man aged 18 to 29 in good health. The chain recombines TRBV11-1 with TRBJ2-5; the D is unclear. CDR3 in DNA: TGTGCCAGCAGCTCGGACGGTACAAAATTCCAAGAGACCCAGTACTTC. Translated: CASSSDGTKFQETQYF.